This T cell receptor beta chain came from a study of long-term antiretroviral therapy in people with HIV. General study points: Whereas controls had wider CDR3 length ranges, HIV repertoires had narrower ones. Samples were collected from the mid-2000s to the late 2010s under possibly less effective ART regimens. ART was followed by higher diversity that remained below transplant donor controls.

A note on this clone: What it recognizes is unknown.

Investigators performed immunoSEQ version v3.0 at survey level. For each individual sample, sequencing targeted roughly 40,000-55,000 T-cell genomes. Some clones are missing from TCRdb's copy, which holds only in-frame ones; the method was immunoSEQ multiplex PCR. The sample consists of approximately 41,000 clones, 65% to 90% of them appearing once. This clonotype was sampled from a man younger than 30 with HIV. Source: unsorted PBMCs, taken 1.5 years after starting antiretroviral therapy.

For the CDR3, the DNA is TGTGCCAGCAGTCGCAAGCGGGAGGGCCGGAATGAGCAGTTCTTC. Its protein product is CASSRKREGRNEQFF. The gene calls are TRBV6-6 and TRBJ2-1, with 10 bases that match TRBD2. The germline V gene has CDR1 MNHNY and CDR2 SVGAGI (reference sequence). The CDR3 extends over 15 amino acids. J lost 7 bases, V lost 5 bases, and 8 bases had no gene match.